These 5 T cell receptor beta chains share one sample of origin, sequenced in a study of tumor-infiltrating lymphocytes in oesophageal squamous cell carcinoma. Each CDR3 protein is one row after TCRdb ran MiXCR on the PCR reads. The table has about 16,000 distinct CDR3 sequences, 40% to 55% seen once. Sequencing was performed on normal esophageal tissue next to the tumor. All receptors derive from a female donor with esophageal squamous cell carcinoma.

This clonotype was seen at least ten times. J is TRBJ2-1 and V is TRBV2, with 10 bases identical to TRBD2. The CDR3 totals 17 residues. Looked up from germline, CDR1 is SNHLY and CDR2 is FYNNEI. Losses at the gene ends were 0 bases for V and 6 bases for J; bases not matched to a gene: 8. The CDR3 protein is CASSEAPLAGVSNEQFF. CDR3 in DNA: TGTGCCAGCAGTGAAGCTCCCCTAGCGGGAGTATCCAATGAGCAGTTCTTC.

This clonotype was observed a handful of times. The final CDR3 position lacks the conserved phenylalanine or tryptophan, pointing to a likely read error. Because the CDR3's place on the DNA is in doubt, the DNA is left out and the CDR3 is given as listed by TCRdb. The V call is TRBV6-1, the J call TRBJ2-1. Germline loops: CDR1 MNHNS, CDR2 SASEGT. With termini counted, the CDR3 has 15 amino acids. The CDR3 is CASSLTQTYGYTFGS.

The genes are TRBV7-6 and TRBJ2-3; D unclear. Trimming pared 4 bases from V and 2 bases from J, leaving 4 bases between. The CDR3 runs 12 residues. Per germline, CDR1 SGHVS and CDR2 FNYEAQ. The CDR3 sequence: CASSSSTDTQYF. CDR3 coding DNA: TGTGCCAGCAGCTCCTCCACAGATACGCAGTATTTT.

This rearrangement joins TRBV20-1 to TRBJ1-6, with TRBD1 identical over 7 bases. There are 18 residues in the CDR3. Germline CDR1 reads DFQATT; CDR2 reads SNEGSKA (reference sequence). V shed 0 bases, J shed 4 bases, and the junction held 12 bases outside the gene matches. CDR3 coding DNA: TGCAGTGCTAGAGATTACAACTCAGGGGGAGGATATAATTCACCCCTCCACTTT. Its translation: CSARDYNSGGGYNSPLHF.

This clonotype was recorded many times. J is TRBJ1-1 and V is TRBV19, with D hard to call. With 3 bases removed from V and 0 bases from J, the gap between germline ends came to 14 bases. CDR3 length equals 16 residues. CDR1 is LNHDA and CDR2 is SQIVND in the germline V gene (reference sequence). The CDR3 nucleotides are TGTGCCAGTAGTATTACAGCGCAGATACTGAACACTGAAGCTTTCTTT. Translation gives CASSITAQILNTEAFF.